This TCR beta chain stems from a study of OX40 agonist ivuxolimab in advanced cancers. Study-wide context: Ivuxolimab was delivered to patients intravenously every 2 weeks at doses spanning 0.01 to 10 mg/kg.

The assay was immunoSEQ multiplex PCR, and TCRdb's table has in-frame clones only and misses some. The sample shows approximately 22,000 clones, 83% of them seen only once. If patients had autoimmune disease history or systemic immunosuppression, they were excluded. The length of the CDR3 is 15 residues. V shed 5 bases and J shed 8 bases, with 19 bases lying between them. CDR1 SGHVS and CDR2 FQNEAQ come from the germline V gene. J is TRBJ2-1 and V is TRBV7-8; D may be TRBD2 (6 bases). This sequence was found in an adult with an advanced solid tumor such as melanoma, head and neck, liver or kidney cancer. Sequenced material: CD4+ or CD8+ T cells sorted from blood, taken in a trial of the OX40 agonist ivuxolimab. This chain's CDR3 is CASSPTVGGNYEQFF. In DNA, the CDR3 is TGTGCCAGCAGCCCCACTGTCGGCGGGAATTATGAGCAGTTCTTC.